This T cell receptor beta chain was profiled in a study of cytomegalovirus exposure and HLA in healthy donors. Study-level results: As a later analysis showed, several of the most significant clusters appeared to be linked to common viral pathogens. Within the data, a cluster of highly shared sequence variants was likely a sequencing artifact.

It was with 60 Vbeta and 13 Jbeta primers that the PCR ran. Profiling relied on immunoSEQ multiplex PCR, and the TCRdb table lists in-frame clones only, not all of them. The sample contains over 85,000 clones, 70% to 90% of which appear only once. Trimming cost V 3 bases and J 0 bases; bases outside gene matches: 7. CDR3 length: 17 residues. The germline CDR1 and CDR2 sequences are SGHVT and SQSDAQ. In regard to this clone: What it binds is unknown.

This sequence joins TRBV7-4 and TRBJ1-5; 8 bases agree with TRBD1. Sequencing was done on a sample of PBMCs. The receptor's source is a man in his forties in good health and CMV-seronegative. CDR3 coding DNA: TGTGCCAGCAGCTTGTCGCAGGGGGCCTTTAGCAATCAGCCCCAGCATTTT. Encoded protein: CASSLSQGAFSNQPQHF. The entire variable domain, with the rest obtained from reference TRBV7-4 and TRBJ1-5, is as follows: GAGVSQSPRYKVAKRGRDVALRCDSISGHVTLYWYRQTLGQGSEVLTYSQSDAQRDKSGRPSGRFSAERPERSVSTLKIQRTEQGDSAVYLCASSLSQGAFSNQPQHFGDGTRLSIL.